The 10 T cell receptor beta chains below all came from one sample that was sequenced in a study of Graves' ophthalmopathy and Graves' hyperthyroidism. RNA transcripts yielded amplified TCR beta CDR3 regions. HTBI primers served in a first-round RT-PCR, which a second-round multiplex PCR followed. TCRdb recomputed calls from the multiplex PCR reads with MiXCR, one row per CDR3 protein. The table shows about 1.1 million distinct CDR3 sequences, with about 40% occurring only once. Sequenced input: peripheral blood or thyroid tissue (not recorded which). The receptors stem from an adult man with Graves' hyperthyroidism.

This clonotype showed up many times. This sequence joins TRBV19 and TRBJ1-1; 10 bases align to TRBD1. The ends lost 3 bases at V and 6 bases at J; junction bases unmatched: 7. The CDR3 is 15 residues long. CDR1 and CDR2 (germline): LNHDA, SQIVND (reference sequence). In DNA form, the CDR3 reads TGTGCCAGTAGTATTCGCGGACAGGGGGAACCTGAAGCTTTCTTT. As protein: CASSIRGQGEPEAFF.

The chain links TRBV7-3 to TRBJ1-1, with unresolved D. The germline gives CDR1 SGHTA, CDR2 FQGTGA. This CDR3 has 15 amino acids. Deletions cut 5 bases from V and 3 bases from J, with 16 bases between. This CDR3 is CASSTQDDTDTEAFF. The CDR3 DNA is TGTGCCAGCAGCACCCAAGATGACACAGACACTGAAGCTTTCTTT.

This clonotype has a single count. J is TRBJ2-5 and V is TRBV29-1, with D perhaps given as TRBD1 or TRBD2 (5 bases each). The CDR3 length is 16 residues. Trimming took off 6 bases at V and 5 bases at J, with 25 bases between the two ends. CDR1 SQVTM and CDR2 ANQGSEA come from the germline V gene. This CDR3 reads CSVLGEGAGESETQYF. CDR3 nucleotide sequence: TGCAGCGTCCTCGGTGAAGGGGCCGGGGAGTCGGAGACCCAGTACTTC.

The CDR3 nucleotides are TGTGCCAGCAGACGGGACCGAACCAATTCACCCCTCCACTTT. Translated: CASRRDRTNSPLHF. The J gene is TRBJ1-6, the V gene TRBV5-6; possibly TRBD1 for D (5 bases). Germline values: CDR1 SGHDT, CDR2 YYEEEE. This CDR3 has 14 amino acids. Trimming shortened V by 5 bases and J by 7 bases, and 13 bases separated the two germline ends. The complete variable domain, with remaining parts taken from reference TRBV5-6 and TRBJ1-6, reads DAGVTQSPTHLIKTRGQQVTLRCSPKSGHDTVSWYQQALGQGPQFIFQYYEEEERQRGNFPDRFSGHQFPNYSSELNVNALLLGDSALYLCASRRDRTNSPLHFGNGTRLTVT.

Ten or more counts support this clonotype. The rearrangement joins TRBV2 to TRBJ1-1; D gene uncertain. V lost 4 bases and J lost 3, with 9 bases in between. Germline CDR1 is SNHLY and CDR2 is FYNNEI. The CDR3 sequence is 13 residues long. For the CDR3, the DNA is TGTGCCAGCAGTGCCAACTTCTACACTGAAGCTTTCTTT. This translates into CASSANFYTEAFF.

The table lists this clonotype with a few counts. V and J are TRBV19 and TRBJ2-7, with D perhaps matching TRBD2 (6 bases). V was clipped by 6 bases and J by 7 bases, with 16 bases between them. From germline, CDR1 is LNHDA and CDR2 SQIVND (reference sequence). The CDR3 length is 13 residues. The CDR3 DNA follows: TGTGCCAGTAGCCGAGATATCGCGGGAGAGCAGTACTTC. This sequence encodes CASSRDIAGEQYF.

This rearrangement joins TRBV12-3 or TRBV12-4 to TRBJ2-2; D uncertain. The CDR3 is 14 amino acids. Trimming left V 3 bases short and J 4 bases short, with 9 bases between. The CDR3 spells CASSFKRFTGELFF. CDR3 DNA sequence: TGTGCCAGCAGTTTTAAGCGTTTCACCGGGGAGCTGTTTTTT.

DNA for the CDR3: TGTGCCAGCAGTTACGACGGGGGCAATCAGCCCCAGCATTTT. Protein sequence: CASSYDGGNQPQHF. J is TRBJ1-5 and V is TRBV9, with D uncertain. V was pared by 5 bases and J by 2 bases, with 11 bases between. Germline loops: CDR1 SGDLS, CDR2 YYNGEE. The CDR3 runs 14 residues. Combining the CDR3 with reference TRBV9 and TRBJ1-5 gives the whole variable domain DSGVTQTPKHLITATGQRVTLRCSPRSGDLSVYWYQQSLDQGLQFLIQYYNGEERAKGNILERFSAQQFPDLHSELNLSSLELGDSALYFCASSYDGGNQPQHFGDGTRLSIL.

In this sample, this clonotype turned up a few times. A read error may produce the germline difference seen at one junction end. CDR3 nucleotides: TGTGCCGCCAGTGGCCCGGACAGGGGGCCCCCCCGCTCTGGGGCCAACGTCCTGACTTTC. Residues: CAASGPDRGPPRSGANVLTF. The chain joins TRBV24-1 to TRBJ2-6, with 11 bases identical to TRBD1. The length of the CDR3 is 20 residues. Per the germline V gene, CDR1 is KGHDR and CDR2 is SFDVKD.

This clonotype was observed a single time. A much larger clone differs by one base, so this may be a read error. J is TRBJ1-1 and V is TRBV7-2; TRBD1 matches at 10 bases. CDR1 is SGHTA and CDR2 is FQGNSA in the germline V gene. The CDR3 has 16 residues. The CDR3 protein is CASSDRDRGLNTEALF. CDR3 DNA: TGTGCCAGCAGCGACCGGGACAGGGGTTTGAACACTGAAGCTCTCTTT. The full variable domain, its missing parts supplied by reference TRBV7-2 and TRBJ1-1, is GAGVSQSPSNKVTEKGKDVELRCDPISGHTALYWYRQSLGQGLEFLIYFQGNSAPDKSGLPSDRFSAERTGGSVSTLTIQRTQQEDSAVYLCASSDRDRGLNTEALFGQGTRLTVV.